These 6 T cell receptor beta chains were all obtained from the same sample, sequenced in a study of T cell repertoires in cytomegalovirus infection. Their specific antigens are unknown. One entry per CDR3 protein results from TCRdb running MiXCR on the reads. This table holds approximately 590,000 distinct CDR3 sequences, around 40% found once. The sequences come from cultured PBMCs, collected from culture after CMV antigen stimulation. All receptors derive from a human donor in good health (CMV status not recorded). Some clones in this sample may be carry-over from other donors' samples.

The chain joins TRBV5-4 to TRBJ2-3, with D perhaps matching TRBD2 (6 bases). V was cut by 7 bases and J by 3 bases, with 15 bases left in between. CDR1 SGHNT and CDR2 YYREEE come from the germline V gene (reference sequence). The CDR3 totals 14 residues. CDR3 sequence (DNA): TGTGCCAGCCGTCGGGACCGGGGGACAGATACGCAGTATTTT. Its translation: CASRRDRGTDTQYF.

This clonotype was recorded a few times. The V call is TRBV24-1, the J call TRBJ2-7; D remains unclear. The CDR3 length is 14 residues. Germline V gene lookup returns CDR1 KGHDR and CDR2 SFDVKD. V lost 12 bases to trimming and J lost 5 bases, with 22 bases between them. CDR3 sequence: CAADTLHLIHEQYF. The CDR3 DNA follows: TGTGCCGCCGACACACTTCACCTTATCCACGAGCAGTACTTC.

The chain employs TRBV6-2 or TRBV6-3 and TRBJ1-4; no clear D gene. V dropped 2 bases and J dropped 5 bases, with 15 bases sitting between them. CDR3 length: 16 residues. Germline lookup yields CDR1 MNHEY and CDR2 SVGEGT. Here the CDR3 DNA reads TGTGCCAGCAGTTACGACACGTGGAGCTTGAATGAAAAACTGTTTTTT. Translating gives CASSYDTWSLNEKLFF.

This clonotype was counted a few times. V is TRBV7-2 and J is TRBJ2-3, with 12 bases matching TRBD2. This CDR3 has 17 residues. After removal of 1 base from V and 3 bases from J, the junction contained 5 bases not matched to a gene. Germline V CDR1 and CDR2: SGHTA, FQGNSA. The CDR3 region is CASSLGPSGRGTDTQYF. In DNA form, the CDR3 reads TGTGCCAGCAGCTTAGGCCCTAGCGGGAGGGGGACAGATACGCAGTATTTT.

The gene calls are TRBV6-2 or TRBV6-3 and TRBJ2-7; D not resolved. Trimming stripped 6 bases from V and 2 bases from J, with 8 bases between. In germline, CDR1 is MNHEY, CDR2 SVGEGT. This CDR3 spans 12 amino acids. The CDR3 bases are TGTGCCAGCAGGCAGCAGCCCTACGAGCAGTACTTC. Amino acid sequence: CASRQQPYEQYF.

Many counts were recorded for this clonotype. This sequence joins TRBV7-8 and TRBJ2-1; no definite D call. The V gene's germline CDR1 is SGHVS and CDR2 FQNEAQ. V was shortened by 1 base and J by 0 bases, with 10 bases between the two germline ends. The length of the CDR3 is 16 residues. CDR3 bases: TGTGCCAGCAGCTTAGGGCGGTTAAACTCCTACAATGAGCAGTTCTTC. Translation: CASSLGRLNSYNEQFF.